The 31 T cell receptor beta chains listed next were all sequenced from one sample in a study of T cell responses to AZD1222 COVID-19 vaccine. Clones were read by immunoSEQ multiplex PCR, and TCRdb kept only the in-frame ones, dropping some. The sample has 130,000 or so clones; 65% to 90% are singletons. Source: peripheral blood, taken 28 days after the second dose of the MenACWY control vaccine. Receptor source: an adult who received the MenACWY meningococcal vaccine as a control.

The chain uses TRBV10-3 and TRBJ1-4, with 7 nucleotides matching TRBD1. The germline CDR1 and CDR2 sequences are ENHRY and SYGVKD. The junction had 7 bases not matched to a gene; V was cut back by 8 bases and J by 7 bases. The CDR3 totals 13 residues. The CDR3, as DNA: TGTGCCATCTCCGGAGGGGGCGGTGAAAAACTGTTTTTT. This gives the protein CAISGGGGEKLFF.

The V and J genes are TRBV25-1 and TRBJ1-2, with D hard to call. Germline V gives CDR1 MGHDK, CDR2 SYGVNS. V dropped 5 bases and J dropped 6 bases, with 16 bases sitting between them. The CDR3 loop spans 14 amino acids. The CDR3 DNA follows: TGTGCCAGCAGTCTCTCAAAGGACGCCGATGGCTACACCTTC. Its protein product is CASSLSKDADGYTF.

The rearrangement joins TRBV27 to TRBJ1-4, with 7 bases that match TRBD1. V was clipped by 6 bases and J by 5 bases; unmatched bases: 3. CDR3 length equals 13 residues. CDR1 is MNHEY and CDR2 is SMNVEV in the germline V gene (reference sequence). CDR3 nucleotide sequence: TGTGCCAGCAGAAGGACAGGAAATGAAAAACTGTTTTTT. It is translated as CASRRTGNEKLFF.

V is TRBV29-1 and J is TRBJ1-2; D is ambiguous. Trimming took off 5 bases at V and 4 bases at J, with 17 bases between the two ends. The CDR3 is 14 amino acids. Germline values: CDR1 SQVTM, CDR2 ANQGSEA. The CDR3, as DNA: TGCAGCGTTCGTATCCAGAAAGATTCCTATGGCTACACCTTC. Amino acid sequence: CSVRIQKDSYGYTF.

The chain combines TRBV5-8 with TRBJ1-2; 7 bases fit TRBD1. CDR3 size: 14 residues. Germline assignment: CDR1 SGHTS and CDR2 YDEGEE. V lost 5 bases and J lost 8; bases outside the gene matches: 12. CDR3 region: CASRRTGTVRGYTF. The CDR3 region has the DNA TGTGCCAGCAGACGTACCGGGACAGTGAGAGGCTACACCTTC.

This clone was counted between two and nine times. The rearrangement uses TRBV7-2 and TRBJ1-2, with D perhaps matching TRBD1 (6 bases). CDR1 and CDR2 from the germline V gene are SGHTA and FQGNSA. CDR3 length equals 13 residues. V lost 5 bases and J 8 bases, leaving 15 bases between the germline ends. The CDR3 region is CASSQGLGTGYTF. The CDR3 region has the DNA TGTGCCAGCAGCCAGGGGTTAGGCACCGGCTACACCTTC.

The chain employs TRBV6-5 and TRBJ1-4; D ambiguous. Trimming removed 4 bases from V and 0 bases from J, with 12 bases in between. The CDR3 contains 16 residues. Per germline, CDR1 MNHEY and CDR2 SVGAGI. The CDR3 DNA is TGTGCCAGCAGTTGGAATTTCGACGCAACTAATGAAAAACTGTTTTTT. This sequence encodes CASSWNFDATNEKLFF.

The genes are TRBV19 and TRBJ1-1; 7 nucleotides align to TRBD1. V was clipped by 8 bases and J by 4 bases; unmatched bases: 7. CDR1 LNHDA and CDR2 SQIVND come from the germline V gene (reference sequence). CDR3 size: 13 residues. This chain's CDR3 is CASEPRGSTEAFF. The CDR3 DNA sequence: TGTGCCAGTGAACCCAGGGGGTCCACTGAAGCTTTCTTT.

The V call is TRBV6-5, the J call TRBJ2-3; no reliable D call. V lost 8 bases to trimming and J lost 6 bases, with 21 bases between them. This CDR3 has 15 amino acids. Germline V lookup: CDR1 MNHEY, CDR2 SVGAGI. The CDR3 region is CASPALGISWDTQYF. The CDR3 region has the DNA TGTGCCAGCCCGGCCTTAGGGATATCATGGGATACGCAGTATTTT.

The rearrangement links TRBV10-3 to TRBJ2-7, with D possibly matching TRBD1 (6 bases). Germline CDR1 and CDR2: ENHRY and SYGVKD. CDR3 length: 17 residues. The V end lost 0 bases, the J end lost 2 bases, and 17 bases lay between the germline ends. The CDR3 protein is CAISESILSRQAYEQYF. CDR3 coding DNA: TGTGCCATCAGTGAGTCGATATTAAGTCGACAGGCCTACGAGCAGTACTTC.

This chain links TRBV5-5 with TRBJ2-1, with TRBD2 matching over 10 bases. CDR3 length: 16 amino acids. Germline V lookup: CDR1 SGHKS, CDR2 YYEKEE (reference sequence). Trimming removed 1 base from V and 7 bases from J; junction bases left unmatched: 8. DNA of the CDR3: TGTGCCAGCAGCTTGAACCTAGCGGGAGTTGGAAATGAGCAGTTCTTC. Protein: CASSLNLAGVGNEQFF.

The chain couples TRBV7-6 to TRBJ1-3; 8 bases are a match to TRBD1. The CDR3 is made up of 16 amino acids. With V trimmed by 4 bases and J by 3 bases, 8 bases remained unmatched. Germline V CDR1 and CDR2: SGHVS, FNYEAQ. CDR3 nucleotide sequence: TGTGCCAGCAGCTCTTACCCCAGGGGGCATGGAAACACCATATATTTT. Its protein is CASSSYPRGHGNTIYF.

The V and J genes are TRBV20-1 and TRBJ1-2, with D unresolved. Germline V gene sequence: CDR1 DFQATT, CDR2 SNEGSKA (reference sequence). Trimming left V 3 bases short and J 8 bases short, with 19 bases between. CDR3 length equals 14 residues. CDR3 in DNA: TGCAGTGCTAGTGTTGGGCGGATTTTTAGCGGCTACACCTTC. This sequence encodes CSASVGRIFSGYTF.

V and J are TRBV5-1 and TRBJ2-4, with 10 bases identical to TRBD2. There are 16 residues in the CDR3. Trimming removed 2 bases from V and 3 bases from J; junction bases left unmatched: 5. CDR1 is SGHRS and CDR2 is YFSETQ in the germline V gene. The CDR3 nucleotides are TGCGCCAGCAGCTTTAGCGGGGGGTCTGACAAAAACATTCAGTACTTC. Translated, it gives CASSFSGGSDKNIQYF.

This clone showed up just a few times. V and J are TRBV19 and TRBJ1-3; D call uncertain. CDR1 is LNHDA, CDR2 SQIVND, per germline (reference sequence). The CDR3 has 14 amino acids. V lost 3 bases, J lost 2 bases, and 8 bases lay in between. The CDR3 protein is CASSIQTAGNTIYF. In nucleotides, the CDR3 is TGTGCCAGTAGTATTCAGACGGCTGGAAACACCATATATTTT.

The chain has TRBV27 and TRBJ1-3, with 7 bases aligning to TRBD1. Germline values: CDR1 MNHEY, CDR2 SMNVEV (reference sequence). This CDR3 has 14 residues. V lost 4 bases and J lost 6; bases outside the gene matches: 6. CDR3 nucleotides: TGTGCCAGCAGTTACACCAGGGGGACAAACACCATATATTTT. Protein product: CASSYTRGTNTIYF.

This chain joins TRBV7-2 and TRBJ1-2; D may be TRBD1 (6 bases). V was cut by 1 base and J by 2 bases, with 17 bases left in between. Per germline, CDR1 SGHTA and CDR2 FQGNSA. There are 17 residues in the CDR3. The CDR3 nucleotides are TGTGCCAGCAGCTTAGATCTGGGGGCAACAGCCAACTATGGCTACACCTTC. It is translated as CASSLDLGATANYGYTF.

Concerning this clone: Other DNA sequences of this sample code for an identical CDR3. This sequence joins TRBV9 and TRBJ2-5; D possibly corresponds to TRBD2 (6 bases). V was cut by 0 bases and J by 0 bases, with 6 bases left in between. This CDR3 is built from 14 residues. The germline CDR1 and CDR2 sequences are SGDLS and YYNGEE. The DNA for the CDR3 is TGTGCCAGCAGCGTAGGCGGGAACCAAGAGACCCAGTACTTC. Translated, it gives CASSVGGNQETQYF.

This chain joins TRBV27 and TRBJ1-3; tentative D call: TRBD1 (5 bases). Germline CDR1 MNHEY, CDR2 SMNVEV (reference sequence). V was shortened by 5 bases and J by 0 bases, with 11 bases between the two germline ends. The CDR3 spans 15 residues. Here the CDR3 DNA reads TGTGCCAGCAGTCCCTTTAGGGGCTCTGGAAACACCATATATTTT. Its protein is CASSPFRGSGNTIYF.

In this sample, this clone turned up a few times. V usage is TRBV6-4 and J usage is TRBJ1-6, with D perhaps matching TRBD1 (5 bases). Per the germline V gene, CDR1 is MRHNA and CDR2 is SNTAGT. The CDR3 covers 14 residues. The ends were cut back, 3 bases at V and 10 bases at J, with 13 bases in the middle. CDR3 in DNA: TGTGCCAGCAGTGAGCGGGGGGTTGGATCACCCCTCCACTTT. It translates to CASSERGVGSPLHF.

This clone was recorded only once. The V call is TRBV5-4, the J call TRBJ2-5, with 11 bases lining up with TRBD1. Germline assignment: CDR1 SGHNT and CDR2 YYREEE (reference sequence). Trimming removed 0 bases from V and 0 bases from J; junction bases left unmatched: 1. CDR3 length: 16 residues. CDR3 bases: TGTGCCAGCAGCTTGGGGGACAGGGGGTACCAAGAGACCCAGTACTTC. It translates to CASSLGDRGYQETQYF.

The rearrangement links TRBV20-1 to TRBJ1-4; the match to TRBD1 covers 7 bases. The CDR3 totals 14 residues. Germline assignment: CDR1 DFQATT and CDR2 SNEGSKA (reference sequence). The V segment lost 3 bases and the J segment 6 bases; nucleotides outside the gene matches: 7. CDR3 sequence reads: CSASLGQQYEKLFF. The CDR3 bases are TGCAGTGCTAGTTTGGGACAGCAGTATGAAAAACTGTTTTTT.

The J gene is TRBJ2-2, the V gene TRBV6-2 or TRBV6-3; the match to TRBD2 covers 9 bases. J lost 1 base, V lost 2 bases, and 2 bases had no gene match. Looked up from germline, CDR1 is MNHEY and CDR2 is SVGEGT. This CDR3 region has 16 residues. This CDR3 is CASSYPSGMNTGELFF. CDR3 DNA: TGTGCCAGCAGTTACCCTAGCGGGATGAACACCGGGGAGCTGTTTTTT.

The chain carries TRBV5-1 and TRBJ1-1; D gene ambiguous. V lost 1 base and J 0 bases, leaving 13 bases between the germline ends. This CDR3 is 16 amino acids long. The V gene's germline CDR1 is SGHRS and CDR2 YFSETQ. CDR3 bases: TGCGCCAGCAGCTTGTTTAGGAGAGCCATGAACACTGAAGCTTTCTTT. It encodes CASSLFRRAMNTEAFF.

The chain combines TRBV6-6 with TRBJ2-7, with D perhaps TRBD2 (5 bases). V lost 6 bases, J lost 0 bases, and 18 bases lay in between. CDR3 length equals 16 residues. Germline loops: CDR1 MNHNY, CDR2 SVGAGI (reference sequence). DNA of the CDR3: TGTGCCAGCAGCCACCCCCGGGGTTTGGGCTCCTACGAGCAGTACTTC. It yields the protein CASSHPRGLGSYEQYF.

The chain joins TRBV27 to TRBJ1-6; the match to TRBD1 covers 8 bases. Germline V gene sequence: CDR1 MNHEY, CDR2 SMNVEV (reference sequence). The junction had 10 bases not matched to a gene; V was cut back by 3 bases and J by 6 bases. This CDR3 spans 17 amino acids. The CDR3, as DNA: TGTGCCAGCAGTTTCCCCCCAGGGGGCGCGGTTAATTCACCCCTCCACTTT. Residues: CASSFPPGGAVNSPLHF.

The chain couples TRBV14 to TRBJ2-7; D not certain. The germline V gene has CDR1 SGHDN and CDR2 FVKESK. V was pared by 0 bases and J by 2 bases, with 11 bases between. The CDR3 runs 15 residues. CDR3 protein: CASSQDFQTTYEQYF. The CDR3 nucleotides read TGTGCCAGCAGCCAAGATTTTCAGACCACCTACGAGCAGTACTTC.

As DNA, the CDR3 is TGTGCCAGCAGCTTGGAGATGCGGGGGGGCTCTGGGGAGCTGTTTTTT. It codes for CASSLEMRGGSGELFF. The V and J genes are TRBV5-4 and TRBJ2-2; 9 positions match TRBD2. This CDR3 has 16 amino acids. In germline, CDR1 is SGHNT, CDR2 YYREEE (reference sequence). The J segment lost 8 bases and the V segment lost 0 bases, leaving 8 bases of the junction unmatched.

The rearrangement joins TRBV19 to TRBJ1-5; D is ambiguous. V lost 6 bases to trimming and J lost 6 bases, with 18 bases between them. Germline CDR1 reads LNHDA; CDR2 reads SQIVND (reference sequence). CDR3 size: 15 residues. The CDR3 coding sequence is TGTGCCAGTAGCCGGACGTCGGGCCGCAGTCAGCCCCAGCATTTT. It translates to CASSRTSGRSQPQHF.

The gene calls are TRBV10-1 and TRBJ1-4; D not certain. Germline-derived CDR1 and CDR2 are WNHNN and SYGVQD (reference sequence). V lost 8 bases and J 6 bases, leaving 7 bases between the germline ends. The CDR3 has 11 amino acids. CDR3 sequence reads: CASGGYEKLFF. For the CDR3, the DNA is TGCGCCAGCGGCGGCTATGAAAAACTGTTTTTT.

This sequence joins TRBV6-4 and TRBJ1-1; no clear D gene. Germline V lookup: CDR1 MRHNA, CDR2 SNTAGT. This CDR3 is built from 14 residues. V lost 5 bases, J lost 7 bases, and 17 bases lay in between. The CDR3 sequence: CASSRSPDGGEAFF. In nucleotides, the CDR3 is TGTGCCAGCAGTCGTAGCCCAGATGGTGGTGAAGCTTTCTTT.